This entry describes one T cell receptor (beta chain). What it binds is unknown. This sample is drawn from a study of OX40 agonist ivuxolimab in advanced cancers. Whole-study context: Three patients had partial responses: one hepatocellular carcinoma, two cutaneous melanoma.

Whole-study findings and limits: With doses of 0.1 to 3.0 mg/kg, CD4+ and CD8+ blood T cells had undergone clonal expansion by week 6. Expanded clones were, on average, more numerous in CD8+ T cells than in CD4+.

Germline V gives CDR1 MNHEY, CDR2 SVGAGI. The trim removed 2 bases at V and 6 bases at J, leaving 9 bases unmatched. CDR3 length equals 16 residues. Some clones are missing from TCRdb's copy, which holds only in-frame ones; the method was immunoSEQ multiplex PCR. The sample has 80,000 to 100,000 clones; roughly 85% are singletons. The TCR comes from an adult with an advanced solid tumor such as melanoma, head and neck, liver or kidney cancer. The sequencing here drew on CD4+ or CD8+ T cells sorted from blood, taken in a trial of the OX40 agonist ivuxolimab. V usage is TRBV6-5 and J usage is TRBJ1-2, with TRBD1 matching over 10 bases. The CDR3, as DNA: TGTGCCAGCAGTTACGCGACAGGGGGCGGGGGTAATGGCTACACCTTC. Residues: CASSYATGGGGNGYTF.